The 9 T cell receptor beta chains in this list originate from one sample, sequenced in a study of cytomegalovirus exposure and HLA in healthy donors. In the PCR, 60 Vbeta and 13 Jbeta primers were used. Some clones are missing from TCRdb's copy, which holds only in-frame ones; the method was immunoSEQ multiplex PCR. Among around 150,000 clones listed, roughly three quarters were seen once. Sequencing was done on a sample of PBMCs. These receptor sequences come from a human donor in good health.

The CDR3 nucleotides read TGTGCCGTACAGGGGCCTTACACCGGGGAGCTGTTTTTT. It yields the protein CAVQGPYTGELFF. This chain connects TRBV19 to TRBJ2-2; TRBD1 matches 7 bases. This CDR3 contains 13 residues. The ends lost 11 bases at V and 3 bases at J; junction bases unmatched: 6. The germline V gene encodes CDR1 LNHDA and CDR2 SQIVND (reference sequence).

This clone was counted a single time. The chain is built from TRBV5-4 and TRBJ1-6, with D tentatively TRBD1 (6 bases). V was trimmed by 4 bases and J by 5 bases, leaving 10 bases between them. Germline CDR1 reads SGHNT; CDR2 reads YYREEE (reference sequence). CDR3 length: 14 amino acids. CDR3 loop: CASSPRQDNSPLHF. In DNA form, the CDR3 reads TGTGCCAGCAGCCCGAGACAGGATAATTCACCCCTCCACTTT.

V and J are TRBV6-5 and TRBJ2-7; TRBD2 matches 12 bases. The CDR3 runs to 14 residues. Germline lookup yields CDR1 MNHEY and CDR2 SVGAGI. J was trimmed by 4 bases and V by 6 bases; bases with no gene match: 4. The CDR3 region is CASSWTSGVYEQYF. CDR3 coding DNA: TGTGCCAGCAGCTGGACTAGCGGGGTTTACGAGCAGTACTTC.

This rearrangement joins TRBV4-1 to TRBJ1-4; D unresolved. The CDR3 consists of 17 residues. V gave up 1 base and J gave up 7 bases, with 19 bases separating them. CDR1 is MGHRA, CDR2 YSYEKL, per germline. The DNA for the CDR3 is TGCGCCAGCAGCCAAGTATGGAGGGCGACCGCGACTGAAAAACTGTTTTTT. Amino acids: CASSQVWRATATEKLFF.

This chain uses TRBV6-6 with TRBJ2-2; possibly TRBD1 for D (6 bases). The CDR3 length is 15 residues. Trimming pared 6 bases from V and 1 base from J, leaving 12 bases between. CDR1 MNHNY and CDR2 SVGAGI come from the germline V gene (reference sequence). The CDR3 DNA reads TGTGCCAGCAGCCTCCGGACAGAGAACACCGGGGAGCTGTTTTTT. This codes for CASSLRTENTGELFF.

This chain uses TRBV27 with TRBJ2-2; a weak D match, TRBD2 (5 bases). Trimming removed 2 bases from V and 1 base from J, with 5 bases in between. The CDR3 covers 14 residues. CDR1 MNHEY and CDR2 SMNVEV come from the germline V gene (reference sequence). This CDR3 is CASSLSGNTGELFF. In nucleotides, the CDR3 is TGTGCCAGCAGTTTAAGCGGGAACACCGGGGAGCTGTTTTTT.

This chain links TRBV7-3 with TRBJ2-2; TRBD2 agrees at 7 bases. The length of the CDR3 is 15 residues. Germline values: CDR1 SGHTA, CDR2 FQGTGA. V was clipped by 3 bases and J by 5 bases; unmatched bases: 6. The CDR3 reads CASSFGGGSTGELFF. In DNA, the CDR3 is TGTGCCAGCAGCTTTGGGGGAGGGTCGACCGGGGAGCTGTTTTTT. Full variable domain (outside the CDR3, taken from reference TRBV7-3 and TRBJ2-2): GAGVSQTPSNKVTEKGKYVELRCDPISGHTALYWYRQSLGQGPEFLIYFQGTGAADDSGLPNDRFFAVRPEGSVSTLKIQRTERGDSAVYLCASSFGGGSTGELFFGEGSRLTVL.

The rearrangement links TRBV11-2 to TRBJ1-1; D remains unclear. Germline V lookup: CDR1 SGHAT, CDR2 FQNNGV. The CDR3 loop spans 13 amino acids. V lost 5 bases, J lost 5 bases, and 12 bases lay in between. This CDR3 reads CASSREGGTEAFF. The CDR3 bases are TGTGCCAGCAGCCGTGAAGGAGGTACTGAAGCTTTCTTT.

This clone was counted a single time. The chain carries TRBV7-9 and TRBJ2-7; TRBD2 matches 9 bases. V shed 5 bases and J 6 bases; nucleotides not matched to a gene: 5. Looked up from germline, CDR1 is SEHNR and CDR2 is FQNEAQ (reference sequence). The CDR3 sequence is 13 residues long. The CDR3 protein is CASSAVAGVEQYF. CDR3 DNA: TGTGCCAGCAGCGCCGTAGCGGGGGTCGAGCAGTACTTC.